This TCR beta chain comes out of a study of OX40 agonist ivuxolimab in advanced cancers. Looking at the study overall: Partial responses were achieved by three patients, of whom one had hepatocellular carcinoma and two had cutaneous melanoma.

Broader study findings: Clonal expansion by week 6 occurred in CD4+ and CD8+ blood T cells (at 0.1 to 3.0 mg/kg).

Produced via immunoSEQ multiplex PCR; TCRdb's table is partial and in-frame only. The table records 50,000 or so clones, around 77% of them present only once. Germline V gives CDR1 MNHNS, CDR2 SASEGT. Trimming shortened V by 5 bases and J by 2 bases, and 6 bases separated the two germline ends. This CDR3 has 12 amino acids. Turning to this clone: The antigen remains unidentified.

This chain connects TRBV6-1 to TRBJ1-2; D is undetermined. This TCR derives from an adult with an advanced solid tumor such as melanoma, head and neck, liver or kidney cancer. The material sequenced was CD4+ or CD8+ T cells sorted from blood, taken in a trial of the OX40 agonist ivuxolimab. CDR3 coding DNA: TGTGCCAGCAGTTTTCCAAACTATGGCTACACCTTC. Translation: CASSFPNYGYTF.